The 26 T cell receptor beta chains in this list originate from one sample, sequenced in a study of shared clonotypes between healthy human individuals. Measured with immunoSEQ multiplex PCR; TCRdb has only the in-frame clones, and not every one. In the table there are 170,000 or so clones, approximately 62% of which are singletons. The sequencing sample was made of memory CD4+ T cells sorted from blood. Noted subset: CD45RA-negative fraction. The receptors shown here come from a man younger than 45 in good health.

The chain is built from TRBV4-3 and TRBJ2-7; the match to TRBD2 covers 8 bases. Germline V lookup: CDR1 LGHNA, CDR2 YSLEER. The V and J ends lost 3 bases and 7 bases, in that order; junction bases with no gene match: 14. This CDR3 has 16 residues. The CDR3 nucleotides read TGCGCCAGCAGCCATGGACTAGCAAAAGGCCCGGGTGAGCAGTACTTC. It codes for CASSHGLAKGPGEQYF.

This clone was observed many times. The chain has TRBV27 and TRBJ2-3; the D gene is possibly TRBD1 (6 bases). Trimming removed 7 bases from V and 7 bases from J, with 24 bases in between. The CDR3 covers 16 residues. Germline V lookup: CDR1 MNHEY, CDR2 SMNVEV (reference sequence). The CDR3: CASIPNRQVLSHTQYF. The CDR3 DNA reads as TGTGCCAGCATTCCAAATAGACAGGTCCTCTCCCATACGCAGTATTTT.

V gene TRBV18 combines with J gene TRBJ1-5, with unresolved D. Trimming took 4 bases from V and 2 from J, leaving 12 bases between them. Germline CDR1 is KGHSH and CDR2 is LQKENI. The length of the CDR3 is 15 residues. The CDR3 region is CASSLNRLRNQPQHF. CDR3 sequence (DNA): TGTGCCAGCTCACTCAACCGGCTTCGCAATCAGCCCCAGCATTTT. The full variable domain, with the rest looked up from reference TRBV18 and TRBJ1-5, is NAGVMQNPRHLVRRRGQEARLRCSPMKGHSHVYWYRQLPEEGLKFMVYLQKENIIDESGMPKERFSAEFPKEGPSILRIQQVVRGDSAAYFCASSLNRLRNQPQHFGDGTRLSIL.

This clone was seen a few times. This chain links TRBV5-1 with TRBJ2-7; the D gene is possibly TRBD2 (5 bases). Germline CDR1 is SGHRS and CDR2 is YFSETQ. V was trimmed by 5 bases and J by 3 bases, leaving 12 bases between them. This CDR3 comprises 13 residues. CDR3: CASREGSLYEQYF. The CDR3 coding sequence is TGCGCCAGCAGGGAAGGGAGTCTCTACGAGCAGTACTTC.

This clone turned up a few times. V gene TRBV5-1 combines with J gene TRBJ2-7; TRBD2 aligns across 7 bases. CDR1 and CDR2 (germline): SGHRS, YFSETQ. The J segment lost 2 bases and the V segment lost 0 bases, leaving 2 bases of the junction unmatched. CDR3 length: 14 amino acids. CDR3 loop: CASSLEGLTYEQYF. Here the CDR3 DNA reads TGCGCCAGCAGCTTGGAGGGACTAACCTACGAGCAGTACTTC.

The chain couples TRBV6-1 to TRBJ2-5, with TRBD2 matching over 12 bases. The germline V gene has CDR1 MNHNS and CDR2 SASEGT. This CDR3 contains 18 residues. The trim removed 0 bases at V and 5 bases at J, leaving 10 bases unmatched. The chain's CDR3 is CASSEALAGGPFTETQYF. The CDR3 region has the DNA TGTGCCAGCAGTGAAGCACTAGCGGGAGGCCCGTTCACTGAGACCCAGTACTTC.

J is TRBJ1-5 and V is TRBV16; the D is unclear. Trimming left V 4 bases short and J 5 bases short, with 15 bases between. The V gene's germline CDR1 is KGHSY and CDR2 FQNENV. The CDR3 extends over 15 amino acids. The CDR3 coding sequence is TGTGCCAGCAGCCCGGAGGACTCATCAGATCAGCCCCAGCATTTT. It codes for CASSPEDSSDQPQHF.

This clone was counted only a few times. The J gene is TRBJ1-5, the V gene TRBV9; 7 positions match TRBD1. The CDR3 sequence is 15 residues long. Unmatched junction bases numbered 9, after V lost 3 bases and J lost 6 bases. The germline CDR1 and CDR2 sequences are SGDLS and YYNGEE. Here the CDR3 DNA reads TGTGCCAGCAGCGAGAGCGACAGGGTACGTCAGCCCCAGCATTTT. It encodes CASSESDRVRQPQHF.

The chain carries TRBV5-4 and TRBJ2-7, with D possibly matching TRBD2 (7 bases). Germline V gene lookup returns CDR1 SGHNT and CDR2 YYREEE (reference sequence). CDR3 size: 16 residues. Deletions cut 4 bases from V and 2 bases from J, with 19 bases between. CDR3 in DNA: TGTGCCAGCAGCACCAACCAAGGGGGGGCTCCCTACGAGCAGTACTTC. Its translation is CASSTNQGGAPYEQYF.

The gene calls are TRBV6-5 and TRBJ2-7; D is ambiguous. Germline loops: CDR1 MNHEY, CDR2 SVGAGI. The CDR3 contains 13 residues. V was pared by 2 bases and J by 3 bases, with 8 bases between. In nucleotides, the CDR3 is TGTGCCAGCAGTTACCCCGACCGCTACGAGCAGTACTTC. It is translated as CASSYPDRYEQYF.

A note on this clone: A much larger clone differs from this one at a single base, so this may be a read error. Other DNA sequences in this sample translate to the same CDR3. The chain uses TRBV7-3 and TRBJ2-7, with 7 bases identical to TRBD2. V shed 3 bases, J shed 0 bases, and the junction held 2 bases outside the gene matches. This CDR3 contains 14 residues. Per germline, CDR1 SGHTA and CDR2 FQGTGA. CDR3 protein: CASSFGGSSYEQYF. The CDR3 DNA reads as TGTGCCAGCAGCTTTGGCGGGAGCTCCTACGAGCAGTACTTC.

This clone was counted many times. The chain is built from TRBV2 and TRBJ1-2; TRBD1 is a possible D gene (5 bases). With 8 bases removed from V and 5 bases from J, the gap between germline ends came to 15 bases. CDR1 SNHLY and CDR2 FYNNEI come from the germline V gene. The CDR3 loop spans 13 amino acids. The CDR3 is CASLGEAIYGYTF. Here the CDR3 DNA reads TGTGCCAGCCTGGGGGAGGCGATATATGGCTACACCTTC.

The chain is built from TRBV5-4 and TRBJ2-2; TRBD2 aligns across 9 bases. Germline CDR1 is SGHNT and CDR2 is YYREEE (reference sequence). The CDR3 sequence is 19 residues long. V shed 4 bases and J 8 bases; nucleotides not matched to a gene: 21. The CDR3 reads CASSPGGRGRAVYMGELFF. CDR3 DNA sequence: TGTGCCAGCAGCCCTGGGGGGCGCGGGAGGGCCGTTTATATGGGGGAGCTGTTTTTT.

The gene calls are TRBV14 and TRBJ2-3, with D unclear. The CDR3 has 13 residues. Looked up from germline, CDR1 is SGHDN and CDR2 is FVKESK. V gave up 9 bases and J gave up 6 bases, with 16 bases separating them. In DNA form, the CDR3 reads TGTGCCAGTCAAAGGGCTAGGGCGGATACGCAGTATTTT. Its translation: CASQRARADTQYF. Based on the CDR3 plus reference TRBV14 and TRBJ2-3, the full variable domain is EAGVTQFPSHSVIEKGQTVTLRCDPISGHDNLYWYRRVMGKEIKFLLHFVKESKQDESGMPNNRFLAERTGGTYSTLKVQPAELEDSGVYFCASQRARADTQYFGPGTRLTVL.

The gene calls are TRBV10-1 and TRBJ2-1, with D unresolved. This CDR3 has 14 residues. V was shortened by 0 bases and J by 4 bases, with 7 bases between the two germline ends. The V gene's germline CDR1 is WNHNN and CDR2 SYGVQD (reference sequence). The CDR3 nucleotides read TGCGCCAGCAGTGAGTCTGTAGAGTACAATGAGCAGTTCTTC. This sequence encodes CASSESVEYNEQFF.

CDR3 nucleotide sequence: TGCGCCAGCAGTGAGTCGGTCGACTTCTCTGGAAACACCATATATTTT. This sequence encodes CASSESVDFSGNTIYF. V is TRBV10-2 and J is TRBJ1-3; unclear D gene. Trimming took off 0 bases at V and 0 bases at J, with 9 bases between the two ends. Germline assignment: CDR1 WSHSY and CDR2 SAAADI. This CDR3 has 16 residues.

The genes are TRBV6-4 and TRBJ2-1; D is possibly TRBD1 (6 bases). Germline V gives CDR1 MRHNA, CDR2 SNTAGT. This CDR3 comprises 16 residues. Trimming pared 5 bases from V and 3 bases from J, leaving 17 bases between. CDR3 nucleotide sequence: TGTGCCAGCAGTCCAACGGACAGAGGAAGCTACAATGAGCAGTTCTTC. Translating gives CASSPTDRGSYNEQFF.

The chain couples TRBV9 to TRBJ1-2, with D possibly matching TRBD1 (5 bases). V dropped 2 bases and J dropped 2 bases, with 13 bases sitting between them. The CDR3 length is 15 residues. Looked up from germline, CDR1 is SGDLS and CDR2 is YYNGEE. The CDR3 protein is CASSVGGITNYGYTF. In DNA form, the CDR3 reads TGTGCCAGCAGCGTGGGGGGAATCACCAACTATGGCTACACCTTC.

V and J are TRBV28 and TRBJ2-2, with 7 positions matching TRBD1. With 7 bases clipped from V and 1 base from J, the junction kept 9 bases outside the gene matches. CDR1 MDHEN and CDR2 SYDVKM come from the germline V gene. The CDR3 is made up of 16 amino acids. CDR3 in DNA: TGTGCCAGCATTTTTGACAGGGCGCTGAACACCGGGGAGCTGTTTTTT. This sequence encodes CASIFDRALNTGELFF.

CDR3: CASSPPSFHEQFF. The CDR3 DNA reads TGTGCCAGCTCACCACCGTCTTTCCATGAGCAGTTCTTC. This rearrangement joins TRBV18 to TRBJ2-1; D remains ambiguous. The germline V gene encodes CDR1 KGHSH and CDR2 LQKENI. The CDR3 has 13 residues. The ends were cut back, 0 bases at V and 8 bases at J, with 8 bases in the middle.

This clone was counted only a few times. The CDR3 loop is CASSLAGTGPQGRRGYTF. The CDR3 DNA follows: TGTGCCAGCAGCTTAGCCGGGACAGGCCCACAGGGGAGACGAGGCTACACCTTC. This chain joins TRBV7-8 and TRBJ1-2, with 8 bases matching TRBD1. Germline V CDR1 and CDR2: SGHVS, FQNEAQ. CDR3 length: 18 residues. J gave up 8 bases and V 0 bases, and 17 bases lay outside the gene matches.

The J gene is TRBJ2-7, the V gene TRBV16; 10 nucleotides match TRBD1. Germline trimming cut 4 bases from V and 1 base from J; bases unmatched to any gene: 4. The CDR3 is 15 amino acids. CDR1 KGHSY and CDR2 FQNENV come from the germline V gene. The CDR3 region has the DNA TGTGCCAGCAGCCCGGGACAGGGGTTTTCCTACGAGCAGTACTTC. Amino acid sequence: CASSPGQGFSYEQYF.

The table lists this clone with a few counts. This chain uses TRBV5-1 with TRBJ2-7, with TRBD1 matching over 7 bases. The CDR3 is 15 residues long. V shed 3 bases, J shed 0 bases, and the junction held 6 bases outside the gene matches. Germline CDR1 reads SGHRS; CDR2 reads YFSETQ. The CDR3 DNA sequence: TGCGCCAGCAGCTGGATGGGACAGAGCTCCTACGAGCAGTACTTC. It codes for CASSWMGQSSYEQYF.

V and J are TRBV5-1 and TRBJ1-2; D gene unclear. CDR1 and CDR2 from the germline V gene are SGHRS and YFSETQ. The V and J ends lost 0 bases and 8 bases respectively, with 17 bases between them. The CDR3 is 15 amino acids. The CDR3 region is CASSLGVEGGSGYTF. The CDR3 DNA sequence: TGCGCCAGCAGCTTGGGGGTCGAGGGTGGAAGCGGCTACACCTTC.

CDR3 protein: CASSPSRELGYTQYF. The CDR3 DNA sequence: TGTGCCAGCAGCCCATCGCGGGAGCTTGGGTACACGCAGTATTTT. The V gene is TRBV5-4, the J gene TRBJ2-3; 7 bases agree with TRBD2. Germline V CDR1 and CDR2: SGHNT, YYREEE (reference sequence). CDR3 length: 15 residues. V lost 4 bases to trimming and J lost 9 bases; unmatched junction nucleotides: 14.

The V gene is TRBV28, the J gene TRBJ2-4; no clear D gene. V was pared by 4 bases and J by 1 base, with 5 bases between. The CDR3 runs to 13 residues. CDR1 and CDR2 (germline): MDHEN, SYDVKM. As DNA, the CDR3 is TGTGCCAGCAGTTCCGGGGCCAAAAACATTCAGTACTTC. It specifies CASSSGAKNIQYF. The full variable domain, rest sourced from reference TRBV28 and TRBJ2-4, is DVKVTQSSRYLVKRTGEKVFLECVQDMDHENMFWYRQDPGLGLRLIYFSYDVKMKEKGDIPEGYSVSREKKERFSLILESASTNQTSMYLCASSSGAKNIQYFGAGTRLSVL.